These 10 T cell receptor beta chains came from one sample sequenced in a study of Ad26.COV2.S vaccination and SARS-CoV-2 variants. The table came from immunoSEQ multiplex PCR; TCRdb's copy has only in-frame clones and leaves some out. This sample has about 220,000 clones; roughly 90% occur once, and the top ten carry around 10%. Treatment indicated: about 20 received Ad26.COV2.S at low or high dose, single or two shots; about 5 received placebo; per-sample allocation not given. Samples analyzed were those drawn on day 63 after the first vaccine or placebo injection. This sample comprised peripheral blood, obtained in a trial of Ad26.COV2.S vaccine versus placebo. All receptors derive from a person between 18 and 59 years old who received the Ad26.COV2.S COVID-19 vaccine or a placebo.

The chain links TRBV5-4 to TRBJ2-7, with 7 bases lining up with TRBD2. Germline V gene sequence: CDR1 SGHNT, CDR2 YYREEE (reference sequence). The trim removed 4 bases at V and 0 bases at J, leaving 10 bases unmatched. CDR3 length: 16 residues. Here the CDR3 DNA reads TGTGCCAGCAGCCCCGGGGAGGGGCTTAGCTCCTACGAGCAGTACTTC. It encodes CASSPGEGLSSYEQYF.

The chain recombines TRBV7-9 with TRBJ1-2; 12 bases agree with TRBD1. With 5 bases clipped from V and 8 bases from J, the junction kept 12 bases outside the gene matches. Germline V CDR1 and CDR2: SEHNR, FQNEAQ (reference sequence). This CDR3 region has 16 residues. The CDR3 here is CASSLSPGQGAKGYTF. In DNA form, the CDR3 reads TGTGCCAGCAGCCTATCCCCGGGACAGGGGGCGAAGGGCTACACCTTC. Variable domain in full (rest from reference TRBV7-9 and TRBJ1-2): DTGVSQNPRHKITKRGQNVTFRCDPISEHNRLYWYRQTLGQGPEFLTYFQNEAQLEKSRLLSDRFSAERPKGSFSTLEIQRTEQGDSAMYLCASSLSPGQGAKGYTFGSGTRLTVV.

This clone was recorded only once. CDR3 loop: CSVGDLGGANQPQHF. Written as DNA, the CDR3 is TGCAGCGTTGGGGATTTGGGCGGGGCCAATCAGCCCCAGCATTTT. The J gene is TRBJ1-5, the V gene TRBV29-1; D might be TRBD1 (5 bases). This CDR3 spans 15 amino acids. Per germline, CDR1 SQVTM and CDR2 ANQGSEA. V was cut by 4 bases and J by 3 bases, with 16 bases left in between.

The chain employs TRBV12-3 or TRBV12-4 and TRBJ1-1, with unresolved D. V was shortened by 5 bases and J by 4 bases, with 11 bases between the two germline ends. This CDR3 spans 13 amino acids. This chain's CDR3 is CASSAEFGTEAFF. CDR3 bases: TGTGCCAGCAGTGCCGAATTCGGCACTGAAGCTTTCTTT.

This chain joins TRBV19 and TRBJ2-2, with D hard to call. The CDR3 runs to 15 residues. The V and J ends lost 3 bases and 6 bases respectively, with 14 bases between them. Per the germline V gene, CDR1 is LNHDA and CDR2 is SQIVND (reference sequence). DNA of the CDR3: TGTGCCAGTAGTATGGTGGCCCCAGGACCCGGGGAGCTGTTTTTT. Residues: CASSMVAPGPGELFF. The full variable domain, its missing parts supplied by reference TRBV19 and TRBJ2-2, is DGGITQSPKYLFRKEGQNVTLSCEQNLNHDAMYWYRQDPGQGLRLIYYSQIVNDFQKGDIAEGYSVSREKKESFPLTVTSAQKNPTAFYLCASSMVAPGPGELFFGEGSRLTVL.

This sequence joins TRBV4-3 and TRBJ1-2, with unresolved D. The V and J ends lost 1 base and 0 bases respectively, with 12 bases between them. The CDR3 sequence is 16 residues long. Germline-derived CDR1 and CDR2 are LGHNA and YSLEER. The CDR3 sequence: CASSQGESLPNYGYTF. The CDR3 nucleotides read TGCGCCAGCAGCCAAGGAGAATCCCTGCCTAACTATGGCTACACCTTC.

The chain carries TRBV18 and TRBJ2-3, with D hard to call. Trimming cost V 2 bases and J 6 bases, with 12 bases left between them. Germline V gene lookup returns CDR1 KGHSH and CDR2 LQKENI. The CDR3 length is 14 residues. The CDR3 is CASSPGLTGDTQYF. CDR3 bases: TGTGCCAGCTCACCAGGGCTAACGGGTGATACGCAGTATTTT.

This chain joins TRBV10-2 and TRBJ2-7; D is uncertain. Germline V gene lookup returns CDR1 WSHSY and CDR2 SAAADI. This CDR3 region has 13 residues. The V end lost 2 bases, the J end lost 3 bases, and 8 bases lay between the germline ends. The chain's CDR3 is CASSEGQVYEQYF. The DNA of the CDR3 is TGCGCCAGCAGTGAGGGTCAGGTCTACGAGCAGTACTTC.

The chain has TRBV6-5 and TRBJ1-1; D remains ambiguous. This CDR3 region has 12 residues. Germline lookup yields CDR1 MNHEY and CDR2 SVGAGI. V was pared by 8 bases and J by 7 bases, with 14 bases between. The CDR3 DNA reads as TGTGCCAGCCAAGCGGGTATTGGTGAAGCTTTCTTT. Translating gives CASQAGIGEAFF.

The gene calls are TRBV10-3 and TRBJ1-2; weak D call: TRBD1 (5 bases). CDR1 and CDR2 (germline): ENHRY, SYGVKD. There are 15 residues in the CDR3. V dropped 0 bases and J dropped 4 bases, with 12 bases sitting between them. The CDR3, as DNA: TGTGCCATCAGTGAGTCGATTACAGGAACCTATGGCTACACCTTC. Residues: CAISESITGTYGYTF.